What follows are 27 T cell receptor beta chains derived from one specimen sequenced in a study of blood T cell repertoires in COVID-19. Sequenced by immunoSEQ multiplex PCR; TCRdb stores in-frame clones only, minus some. This table holds 35,000 or so clones, 85% to 90% found once. The material sequenced was peripheral blood. The receptor set was obtained from a human donor in a cohort sampled during active COVID-19.

On this clone: A junction end diverges from the germline sequence, so it may reflect a read error. V usage is TRBV6-1 and J usage is TRBJ1-2; D is unclear. The V gene's germline CDR1 is MNHNS and CDR2 SASEGT. There are 13 residues in the CDR3. In DNA form, the CDR3 reads TGTGCCAGCAGTGAAGCATACTTCTATGACTACACCTTC. It codes for CASSEAYFYDYTF.

The genes are TRBV11-3 and TRBJ2-1; TRBD1 aligns across 9 bases. This CDR3 comprises 15 residues. The V gene's germline CDR1 is SGHNT and CDR2 YENEEA. The junction had 8 bases not matched to a gene; V was cut back by 5 bases and J by 6 bases. The CDR3 region is CASSPGQGISNEQFF. The CDR3 bases are TGTGCCAGCAGCCCGGGACAGGGAATCTCCAATGAGCAGTTCTTC.

In DNA, the CDR3 is TGTGCCAGCACCCTCTCGGCGGATAGCAATCAGCCCCAGCATTTT. Protein product: CASTLSADSNQPQHF. The rearrangement uses TRBV6-5 and TRBJ1-5; D uncertain. This CDR3 region has 15 residues. Germline CDR1 reads MNHEY; CDR2 reads SVGAGI. V lost 7 bases and J 0 bases, leaving 13 bases between the germline ends.

The V and J genes are TRBV7-2 and TRBJ2-5, with D possibly TRBD2 on 5 matching bases. Germline V gene lookup returns CDR1 SGHTA and CDR2 FQGNSA. The CDR3 spans 13 residues. Deletions cut 1 base from V and 5 bases from J, with 8 bases between. The CDR3: CASSLVRAETQYF. As DNA, the CDR3 is TGTGCCAGCAGCTTAGTGCGGGCGGAGACCCAGTACTTC.

This clone was recorded only once. The V and J genes are TRBV27 and TRBJ2-7, with a tentative D call TRBD1 (5 bases). This CDR3 is 14 amino acids long. V lost 4 bases and J 2 bases, leaving 12 bases between the germline ends. The germline V gene has CDR1 MNHEY and CDR2 SMNVEV (reference sequence). The CDR3 DNA sequence: TGTGCCAGCAGTTCGGCAGTGGGGCCCTACGAGCAGTACTTC. This gives the protein CASSSAVGPYEQYF.

The chain links TRBV6-5 to TRBJ1-6; 8 bases line up with TRBD1. J was trimmed by 13 bases and V by 3 bases; bases with no gene match: 14. Germline CDR1 reads MNHEY; CDR2 reads SVGAGI. CDR3 length equals 16 residues. The CDR3 region is CASSYQSGRGLGPLHF. The DNA for the CDR3 is TGTGCCAGCAGTTATCAATCGGGCAGGGGGCTGGGGCCCCTCCACTTT.

J is TRBJ2-1 and V is TRBV7-3, with TRBD2 identical over 14 bases. Germline V gene lookup returns CDR1 SGHTA and CDR2 FQGTGA. This CDR3 is built from 16 residues. Unmatched junction bases numbered 8, after V lost 4 bases and J lost 9 bases. The CDR3 reads CASSSPGTSGRGEQFF. The CDR3 nucleotides are TGTGCCAGCAGCTCCCCCGGGACTAGCGGGAGAGGTGAGCAGTTCTTC. Based on the CDR3 plus reference TRBV7-3 and TRBJ2-1, the full variable domain is GAGVSQTPSNKVTEKGKYVELRCDPISGHTALYWYRQSLGQGPEFLIYFQGTGAADDSGLPNDRFFAVRPEGSVSTLKIQRTERGDSAVYLCASSSPGTSGRGEQFFGPGTRLTVL.

The chain combines TRBV7-9 with TRBJ2-1, with TRBD2 identical over 9 bases. CDR1 and CDR2 (germline): SEHNR, FQNEAQ (reference sequence). The length of the CDR3 is 15 residues. Germline trimming cut 5 bases from V and 2 bases from J; bases unmatched to any gene: 4. The CDR3 protein is CASSRLADPYNEQFF. The DNA of the CDR3 is TGTGCCAGCAGCCGACTAGCGGATCCCTACAATGAGCAGTTCTTC.

This clone was recorded once. J is TRBJ1-1 and V is TRBV7-3, with no clear D. The CDR3 loop spans 13 amino acids. Germline CDR1 and CDR2: SGHTA and FQGTGA. V shed 3 bases and J shed 2 bases, with 7 bases lying between them. CDR3 sequence reads: CASSLTPNTEAFF. In nucleotides, the CDR3 is TGTGCCAGCAGCTTGACACCAAACACTGAAGCTTTCTTT.

This chain connects TRBV5-1 to TRBJ2-7; maybe TRBD1 (6 bases). There are 14 residues in the CDR3. Germline V gene data show CDR1 as SGHRS and CDR2 as YFSETQ. The V end lost 4 bases, the J end lost 4 bases, and 15 bases lay between the germline ends. The CDR3 here is CASSPLTQGYEQYF. CDR3 bases: TGCGCCAGCAGCCCCCTGACGCAGGGGTACGAGCAGTACTTC.

The J gene is TRBJ2-7, the V gene TRBV2, with D perhaps TRBD2 (5 bases). Germline V CDR1 and CDR2: SNHLY, FYNNEI. This CDR3 has 14 residues. V was clipped by 1 base and J by 9 bases, with 16 bases between them. For the CDR3, the DNA is TGTGCCAGCAGTGAAGATTTTGGGAGCGGCGGGCAGTACTTC. This gives the protein CASSEDFGSGGQYF.

The chain has TRBV5-6 and TRBJ1-1; no clear D. Trimming pared 4 bases from V and 0 bases from J, leaving 7 bases between. This CDR3 has 13 residues. The germline V gene encodes CDR1 SGHDT and CDR2 YYEEEE. CDR3 in amino acids: CASSQTLNTEAFF. In DNA form, the CDR3 reads TGTGCCAGCAGCCAAACATTGAACACTGAAGCTTTCTTT.

The chain uses TRBV19 and TRBJ2-5; TRBD2 matches at 9 bases. Germline V gives CDR1 LNHDA, CDR2 SQIVND (reference sequence). Trimming took 3 bases from V and 9 from J; bases not matched to a gene: 5. The CDR3 totals 13 residues. CDR3 nucleotides: TGTGCCAGTAGTATCTGGTCTAGCGGGGCCCAGTACTTC. Translated: CASSIWSSGAQYF.

In its sample, this clone was seen once. This sequence joins TRBV5-4 and TRBJ2-5, with 8 bases aligning to TRBD1. The ends lost 4 bases at V and 5 bases at J; junction bases unmatched: 7. Germline lookup yields CDR1 SGHNT and CDR2 YYREEE (reference sequence). This CDR3 region has 14 residues. CDR3 DNA: TGTGCCAGCAGCCCCCAGGGGGCGGGGGAGACCCAGTACTTC. This encodes CASSPQGAGETQYF.

This chain joins TRBV6-5 and TRBJ2-3, with D perhaps matching TRBD2 (5 bases). Germline CDR1 and CDR2: MNHEY and SVGAGI. V gave up 6 bases and J gave up 6 bases, with 16 bases separating them. The CDR3 spans 14 residues. The CDR3: CASRLTSGSDTQYF. The CDR3 region has the DNA TGTGCCAGCAGATTAACTAGTGGAAGCGATACGCAGTATTTT.

V is TRBV10-3 and J is TRBJ2-7; D is unclear. Between the trimmed V and J ends, which lost 0 bases and 3 bases, there was a span of 6 bases. Germline CDR1 and CDR2: ENHRY and SYGVKD. CDR3 length: 13 amino acids. The CDR3 loop is CAISESPFYEQYF. CDR3 nucleotide sequence: TGTGCCATCAGTGAGTCCCCTTTCTACGAGCAGTACTTC.

The V gene is TRBV12-1, the J gene TRBJ2-1; no DNA check was done on the table's D call, TRBD2. TRBV12-1 is marked as a pseudogene. The CDR3 has 11 amino acids. The CDR3 coding sequence is TGTGCCAGCAGCTTATCCCACTGTCAGTTCTTC. Its translation is CASSLSHCQFF.

CDR3 loop: CASSFSDRVYEQFF. The CDR3 bases are TGTGCCAGCAGTTTCTCGGACAGGGTGTATGAGCAGTTCTTC. The chain is built from TRBV27 and TRBJ2-1; 8 positions agree with TRBD1. J lost 8 bases, V lost 3 bases, and 6 bases had no gene match. This CDR3 contains 14 residues. CDR1 is MNHEY, CDR2 SMNVEV, per germline (reference sequence).

The genes are TRBV25-1 and TRBJ2-7; D possibly corresponds to TRBD1 (6 bases). The CDR3 is 13 residues long. V was clipped by 8 bases and J by 5 bases, with 16 bases between them. Looked up from germline, CDR1 is MGHDK and CDR2 is SYGVNS. CDR3 loop: CASGGVGDDEQYF. In DNA, the CDR3 is TGTGCCAGCGGGGGCGTAGGGGATGACGAGCAGTACTTC.

The chain employs TRBV18 and TRBJ1-4; no clear D. Germline CDR1 is KGHSH and CDR2 is LQKENI. The CDR3 is 13 amino acids. V lost 0 bases to trimming and J lost 8 bases, with 7 bases between them. The DNA of the CDR3 is TGTGCCAGCTCACCACCCAATCAGGAAAAACTGTTTTTT. This gives the protein CASSPPNQEKLFF.

The chain combines TRBV15 with TRBJ2-5; D is possibly TRBD2 (5 bases). The germline gives CDR1 LNHNV, CDR2 YYDKDF (reference sequence). The length of the CDR3 is 16 residues. Trimming took 2 bases from V and 5 from J, leaving 18 bases between them. This chain's CDR3 is CATSRNLGSRGETQYF. The CDR3 DNA reads TGTGCCACCAGCAGAAACCTCGGGTCTCGAGGGGAGACCCAGTACTTC.

V and J are TRBV7-8 and TRBJ1-3; D may be TRBD1 (6 bases). The V end was cut by 5 bases, the J end by 8 bases, with 13 bases between. The CDR3 extends over 13 amino acids. Germline V gives CDR1 SGHVS, CDR2 FQNEAQ. CDR3: CASSRTGLDTIYF. The DNA of the CDR3 is TGTGCCAGCAGCCGCACAGGGTTGGACACCATATATTTT.

The rearrangement uses TRBV23-1 and TRBJ2-5, with 12 bases lining up with TRBD1. TRBV23-1 is filed as an ORF, its function uncertain. Germline trimming cut 6 bases from V and 5 bases from J; bases unmatched to any gene: 16. The CDR3 length is 18 residues. The CDR3 coding sequence is TGCGCCAGCAGCTGCGTCGAGGAGGGACAGGGGGCGAGGGAGACCCAGTACTTC. It specifies CASSCVEEGQGARETQYF.

The gene calls are TRBV2 and TRBJ2-3; D gene unclear. This CDR3 has 10 amino acids. Looked up from germline, CDR1 is SNHLY and CDR2 is FYNNEI. Trimming left V 8 bases short and J 4 bases short, with 4 bases between. The CDR3 DNA reads TGTGCCAGCGACTCAGATACGCAGTATTTT. Residues: CASDSDTQYF.

This sequence joins TRBV7-2 and TRBJ2-1; TRBD2 matches at 10 bases. Germline trimming cut 1 base from V and 6 bases from J; bases unmatched to any gene: 3. CDR1 SGHTA and CDR2 FQGNSA come from the germline V gene. This CDR3 region has 15 residues. The CDR3, as DNA: TGTGCCAGCAGCTTAGAGCTAGCGGGGGCCAATGAGCAGTTCTTC. Translating it yields CASSLELAGANEQFF.

Here the CDR3 reads CASSRSRGRSYGYTF. As DNA, the CDR3 is TGTGCCAGCTCACGGTCCAGGGGGCGTTCCTATGGCTACACCTTC. This rearrangement joins TRBV18 to TRBJ1-2; 8 bases line up with TRBD1. Germline-derived CDR1 and CDR2 are KGHSH and LQKENI. Trimming at V came to 4 bases and at J to 4 bases, leaving 8 bases not matched to a gene. The length of the CDR3 is 15 residues.

The rearrangement joins TRBV27 to TRBJ2-6; 12 positions agree with TRBD1. V lost 8 bases, J lost 1 base, and 3 bases stayed unmatched. This CDR3 has 16 amino acids. CDR1 is MNHEY, CDR2 SMNVEV, per germline (reference sequence). The DNA for the CDR3 is TGTGCCAGCGGGACAGGGGGCCCGTCTGGGGCCAACGTCCTGACTTTC. Its protein is CASGTGGPSGANVLTF.